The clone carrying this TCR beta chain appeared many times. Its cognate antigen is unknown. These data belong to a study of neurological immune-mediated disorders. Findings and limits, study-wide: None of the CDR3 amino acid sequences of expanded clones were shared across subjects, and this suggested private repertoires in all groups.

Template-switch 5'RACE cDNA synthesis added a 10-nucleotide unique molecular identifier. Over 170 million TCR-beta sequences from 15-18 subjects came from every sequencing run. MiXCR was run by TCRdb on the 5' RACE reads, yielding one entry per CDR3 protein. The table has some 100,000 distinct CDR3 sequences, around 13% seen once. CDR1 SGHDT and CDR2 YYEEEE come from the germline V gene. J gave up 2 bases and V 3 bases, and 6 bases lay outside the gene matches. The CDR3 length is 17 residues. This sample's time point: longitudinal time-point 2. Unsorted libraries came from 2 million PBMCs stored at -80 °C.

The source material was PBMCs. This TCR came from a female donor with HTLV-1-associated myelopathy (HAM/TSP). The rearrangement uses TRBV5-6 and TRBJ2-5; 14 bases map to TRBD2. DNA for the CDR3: TGTGCCAGCAGCTACGGGACTAGCGGGGGCGCGCAAGAGACCCAGTACTTC. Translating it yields CASSYGTSGGAQETQYF.